The source of this T cell receptor (beta chain) is a study of cytomegalovirus exposure and HLA in healthy donors. Study conclusions and caveats: With later analysis, a missense DCLRE1C variant became linked to TCR beta V- and J-gene trimming. Productive rates of about 87% or about 30% were seen for most TCR beta V segments in an earlier analysis. TCR sequences were mostly rare, though some public TCRs occurred in many donors.

The primer mix had 60 Vbeta and 13 Jbeta primers. Only in-frame clones appear in the TCRdb table, and some are missing; sequencing was by immunoSEQ multiplex PCR. The sample lists 150,000 to 200,000 clones; 79% were seen once. In this sample, this clone turned up a few times. Its specificity is not known. The CDR3 runs to 15 residues. CDR1 SGHTA and CDR2 FQGNSA come from the germline V gene. After removal of 6 bases from V and 5 bases from J, the junction contained 11 bases not matched to a gene. Likely unrecorded immune exposures existed in these nominally healthy donors. The sample was PBMCs. This TCR was recovered from a man aged 40-50 years in good health and CMV-seronegative. The V gene is TRBV7-2, the J gene TRBJ2-5; 8 nucleotides match TRBD1. CDR3 bases: TGTGCCAGCAGTGGTGGGACAGGCCTGTTGGAGACCCAGTACTTC. This encodes CASSGGTGLLETQYF.